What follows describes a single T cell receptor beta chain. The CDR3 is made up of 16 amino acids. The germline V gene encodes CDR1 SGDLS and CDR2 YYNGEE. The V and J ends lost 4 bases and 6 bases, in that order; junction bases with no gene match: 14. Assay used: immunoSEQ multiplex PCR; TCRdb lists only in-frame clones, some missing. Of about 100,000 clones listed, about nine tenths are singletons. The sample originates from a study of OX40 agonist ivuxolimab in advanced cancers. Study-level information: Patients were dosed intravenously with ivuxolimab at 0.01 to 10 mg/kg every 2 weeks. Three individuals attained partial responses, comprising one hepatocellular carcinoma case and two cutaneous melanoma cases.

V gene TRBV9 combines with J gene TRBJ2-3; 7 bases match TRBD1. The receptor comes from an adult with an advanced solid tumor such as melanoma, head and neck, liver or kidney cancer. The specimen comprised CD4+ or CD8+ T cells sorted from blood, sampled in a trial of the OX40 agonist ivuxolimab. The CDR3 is CASSFASGGLSDTQYF. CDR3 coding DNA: TGTGCCAGCAGCTTCGCCTCAGGGGGTCTTTCGGATACGCAGTATTTT.